This T cell receptor beta chain emerged from a study of T cells expressing NK-cell markers. Study in general: The TCR beta repertoires were obtained from sorted CD3+CD56+NKG2C+, CD3+CD56+NKG2C- and CD3+CD56-NKG2C+ T cells.

With respect to this clonotype: Antigen unknown.

Points from the study as a whole: Once again these clonotypes came out on top in the CD3+CD56-NKG2C+ fraction of several donors.

5'RACE template switching built TCR beta cDNA with unique molecular identifiers. TCRdb derives one entry per CDR3 protein from the 5' RACE reads, leaving out DNA. Its table lists roughly 300,000 distinct CDR3 sequences. Germline V gene data show CDR1 as SGDLS and CDR2 as YYNGEE. This CDR3 comprises 16 residues. The sample was blood T cells: a sorted CD56 or NKG2C T cell subset, CD4+ or CD8+ T cells, or bulk PBMC T cells (not recorded which). The rearrangement joins TRBV9 to TRBJ2-5; absent DNA, TCRdb's TRBD2 call cannot be checked. The TCR originated in a woman between 18 and 70 years old in good health. CDR3 region: CASSVGLLAGGETQYF.